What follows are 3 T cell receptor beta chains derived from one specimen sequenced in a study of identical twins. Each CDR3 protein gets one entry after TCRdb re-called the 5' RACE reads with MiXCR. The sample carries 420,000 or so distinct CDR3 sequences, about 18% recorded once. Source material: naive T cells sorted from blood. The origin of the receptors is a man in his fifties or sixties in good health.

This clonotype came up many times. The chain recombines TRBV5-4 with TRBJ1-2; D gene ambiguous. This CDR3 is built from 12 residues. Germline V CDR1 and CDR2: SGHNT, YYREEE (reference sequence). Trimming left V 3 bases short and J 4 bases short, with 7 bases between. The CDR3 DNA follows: TGTGCCAGCAGCTCGGACGGCTATGGCTACACCTTC. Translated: CASSSDGYGYTF.

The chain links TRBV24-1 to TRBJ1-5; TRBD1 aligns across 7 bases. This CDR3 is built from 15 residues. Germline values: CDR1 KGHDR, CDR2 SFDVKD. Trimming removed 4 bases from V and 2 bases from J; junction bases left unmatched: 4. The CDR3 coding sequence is TGTGCCACCAGTGAGGGGACAGTGCGCAATCAGCCCCAGCATTTT. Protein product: CATSEGTVRNQPQHF.

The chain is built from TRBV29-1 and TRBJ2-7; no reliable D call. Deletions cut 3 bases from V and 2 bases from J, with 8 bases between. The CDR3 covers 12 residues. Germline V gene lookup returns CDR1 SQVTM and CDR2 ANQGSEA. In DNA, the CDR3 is TGCAGCGTTGAGGACGGCGCCTACGAGCAGTACTTC. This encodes CSVEDGAYEQYF.